This is a list of T cell receptor beta chains from one sample in a study of T cell repertoires in cytomegalovirus infection. Each CDR3 protein gets one entry after TCRdb re-called the reads with MiXCR. The sample contains about 830,000 distinct CDR3 sequences, less than 35% of which appear only once. Their target antigens are unknown. The specimen was cultured CD8+ T cells from PBMCs, collected from culture after CMV antigen stimulation. These receptors were collected from a human donor in good health (CMV status not recorded). Some clones in this sample may be carry-over from other donors' samples. CDR3s leave out the opening cysteine and the closing phenylalanine or tryptophan. Each record gives: V gene, CDR3 length, clone size, J gene, CDR3 protein. Size tells how often a clone was seen (once, few, many) or the class of an expanded clone, and some rows leave it out.

v_call: TRBV2; cdr3_length: 10; clone_size: NA; j_call: TRBJ1-1; cdr3_aa: ASSRDGDEAF
v_call: TRBV12-3/TRBV12-4; cdr3_length: 16; clone_size: few; j_call: TRBJ2-6; cdr3_aa: ASSLVTGPGAGANVLT
v_call: TRBV6-2/TRBV6-3; cdr3_length: 13; clone_size: few; j_call: TRBJ1-2; cdr3_aa: ASSYYRQGVGGYT
v_call: TRBV6-2/TRBV6-3; cdr3_length: 10; clone_size: NA; j_call: TRBJ1-1; cdr3_aa: ASIQGRSEAF
v_call: TRBV2; cdr3_length: 10; clone_size: NA; j_call: TRBJ2-1; cdr3_aa: ASLGPLNEQF
v_call: TRBV7-6; cdr3_length: 15; clone_size: NA; j_call: TRBJ2-1; cdr3_aa: ASSLEGQGRTYNEQF
v_call: TRBV15; cdr3_length: 11; clone_size: few; j_call: TRBJ2-4; cdr3_aa: ATSFRGKNIQY
v_call: TRBV19; cdr3_length: 13; clone_size: NA; j_call: TRBJ2-1; cdr3_aa: VSSLDGSSYNEQF
v_call: TRBV4-1; cdr3_length: 13; clone_size: NA; j_call: TRBJ2-5; cdr3_aa: ASSQDGTHQETQY
v_call: TRBV7-6; cdr3_length: 13; clone_size: many; j_call: TRBJ2-1; cdr3_aa: ASSGRQGRNNEQF
v_call: TRBV29-1; cdr3_length: 10; clone_size: few; j_call: TRBJ2-3; cdr3_aa: SVEVITDTQY
v_call: TRBV7-6; cdr3_length: 12; clone_size: NA; j_call: TRBJ2-7; cdr3_aa: ASSLVRGSSEQY
v_call: TRBV7-3; cdr3_length: 13; clone_size: NA; j_call: TRBJ1-1; cdr3_aa: ASSLGAGGATEAF
v_call: TRBV5-1; cdr3_length: 13; clone_size: few; j_call: TRBJ2-3; cdr3_aa: ASSGWGPGTDTQY
v_call: TRBV6-5; cdr3_length: 11; clone_size: NA; j_call: TRBJ2-7; cdr3_aa: ASSMDSFFEQY
v_call: TRBV4-3; cdr3_length: 12; clone_size: NA; j_call: TRBJ1-4; cdr3_aa: ASSQDTGTEKLF
v_call: TRBV18; cdr3_length: 11; clone_size: many; j_call: TRBJ1-3; cdr3_aa: AIEEASGNTIY
v_call: TRBV4-3; cdr3_length: 13; clone_size: NA; j_call: TRBJ2-3; cdr3_aa: ASSQDTTYTDTQY
v_call: TRBV12-3/TRBV12-4; cdr3_length: 13; clone_size: few; j_call: TRBJ2-7; cdr3_aa: ASSLPQIQGYEQY
v_call: TRBV19; cdr3_length: 8; clone_size: many; j_call: TRBJ2-1; cdr3_aa: ASSSGEQF
v_call: TRBV2; cdr3_length: 13; clone_size: NA; j_call: TRBJ1-1; cdr3_aa: ASPRSLAVNTEAF
v_call: TRBV5-5; cdr3_length: 12; clone_size: NA; j_call: TRBJ2-7; cdr3_aa: ASSLREGSYEQY
v_call: TRBV19; cdr3_length: 13; clone_size: NA; j_call: TRBJ2-1; cdr3_aa: ASSMEGQGGDEQF
v_call: TRBV4-3; cdr3_length: 11; clone_size: NA; j_call: TRBJ2-1; cdr3_aa: ASSRAEGREQF
v_call: TRBV2; cdr3_length: 13; clone_size: NA; j_call: TRBJ1-5; cdr3_aa: ASSEGLYSYQPQH
v_call: TRBV5-5; cdr3_length: 12; clone_size: NA; j_call: TRBJ2-3; cdr3_aa: ASSLGEGEDTQY
v_call: TRBV27; cdr3_length: 12; clone_size: many; j_call: TRBJ1-1; cdr3_aa: ASSLSGSNTEAF
v_call: TRBV10-3; cdr3_length: 10; clone_size: few; j_call: TRBJ2-5; cdr3_aa: AISQVQETQY
v_call: TRBV27; cdr3_length: 12; clone_size: NA; j_call: TRBJ2-1; cdr3_aa: ASSVAGESNEQF
v_call: TRBV15; cdr3_length: 13; clone_size: few; j_call: TRBJ2-5; cdr3_aa: ATSDSLGAGETQY
v_call: TRBV6-5; cdr3_length: 14; clone_size: few; j_call: TRBJ2-3; cdr3_aa: ASQPLQVLSTDTQY
v_call: TRBV24-1; cdr3_length: 10; clone_size: NA; j_call: TRBJ1-2; cdr3_aa: ATSESGGGYT
v_call: TRBV7-9; cdr3_length: 13; clone_size: NA; j_call: TRBJ2-7; cdr3_aa: TSSLGGAPTYEQY
v_call: TRBV4-1; cdr3_length: 16; clone_size: NA; j_call: TRBJ1-6; cdr3_aa: ASSQEVGMTGGGSPLH
v_call: TRBV7-6; cdr3_length: 10; clone_size: few; j_call: TRBJ2-1; cdr3_aa: ASSLAGFEQF
v_call: TRBV5-6; cdr3_length: 13; clone_size: few; j_call: TRBJ1-2; cdr3_aa: ASTPWTGGGYGYT
v_call: TRBV15; cdr3_length: 13; clone_size: NA; j_call: TRBJ2-5; cdr3_aa: ATSRGAGNQETQY
v_call: TRBV7-9; cdr3_length: 13; clone_size: NA; j_call: TRBJ2-2; cdr3_aa: ASSSEWEASGELF
v_call: TRBV7-3; cdr3_length: 13; clone_size: NA; j_call: TRBJ1-1; cdr3_aa: ASSCGQTRNTEAF
v_call: TRBV19; cdr3_length: 11; clone_size: NA; j_call: TRBJ1-1; cdr3_aa: ASSVRGRTEAF
v_call: TRBV3-1; cdr3_length: 13; clone_size: few; j_call: TRBJ2-3; cdr3_aa: ASSHIAGGPDTQY
v_call: TRBV9; cdr3_length: 15; clone_size: NA; j_call: TRBJ2-3; cdr3_aa: ASSVEGSFYSTDTQY
v_call: TRBV15; cdr3_length: 15; clone_size: few; j_call: TRBJ2-7; cdr3_aa: ATSREKMAVLEEEQY
v_call: TRBV6-5; cdr3_length: 12; clone_size: NA; j_call: TRBJ2-1; cdr3_aa: ASSYSMKVDEQF
v_call: TRBV4-1; cdr3_length: 15; clone_size: NA; j_call: TRBJ1-2; cdr3_aa: ASSQDGLNGRGDGYT
v_call: TRBV7-9; cdr3_length: 12; clone_size: few; j_call: TRBJ1-4; cdr3_aa: ASSGEGDAEKLF
v_call: TRBV6-5; cdr3_length: 10; clone_size: few; j_call: TRBJ2-3; cdr3_aa: ASSHRGDTQY